The source of this T cell receptor beta chain is a study of cytomegalovirus exposure and HLA in healthy donors. The study, taken as a whole, reports: The authors assumed roughly uniform sequencing depth across donors for presence/absence analyses.

V was shortened by 1 base and J by 3 bases, with 6 bases between the two germline ends. Germline lookup yields CDR1 LNHNV and CDR2 YYDKDF (reference sequence). The CDR3 loop spans 13 amino acids. PCR primers comprised 60 Vbeta and 13 Jbeta primers. Original data processing: Some 11 million of the 75 million to 95 million unique TCR beta chains counted in a later analysis were shared. Clones were sequenced by immunoSEQ multiplex PCR, and TCRdb holds only the in-frame ones, with some missing. V and J calls and clone size are those listed in that table; D and trimming were worked out from the DNA. This table has some 140,000 clones, roughly four fifths appearing once. About this clone itself: Its antigen is still unknown.

The chain employs TRBV15 and TRBJ1-1; D uncertain. The sequence derives from a woman aged 45-65 years in good health and CMV-seropositive. Source material: PBMCs. CDR3 in DNA: TGTGCCACCAGCAGAGCCCGGGACACTGAAGCTTTCTTT. Its protein is CATSRARDTEAFF.